This note documents a single TCR beta chain sequence. Its specificity is not known. This entry is derived from a study of cytomegalovirus exposure and HLA in healthy donors. Study-level results: In a later analysis, at a false discovery rate of 0.05, 15,000 to 20,000 TCR beta sequences were associated with HLA alleles.

Looked up from germline, CDR1 is MGHRA and CDR2 is YSYEKL. The CDR3 length is 14 residues. V dropped 1 base and J dropped 9 bases, with 13 bases sitting between them. The PCR made use of 60 Vbeta and 13 Jbeta primers. The method was immunoSEQ multiplex PCR; TCRdb's version includes in-frame clones alone and lacks a portion of them. The sample gives about 190,000 clones, approximately 86% of which show up once; roughly 1.9% is in the top ten. The rearrangement joins TRBV4-1 to TRBJ2-1; D possibly corresponds to TRBD1 (6 bases). The sequence was obtained from a woman between 18 and 30 years old in good health and CMV-seronegative. Material: PBMCs. The CDR3 region is CASSQGEQGLEQFF. In nucleotides, the CDR3 is TGCGCCAGCAGCCAAGGGGAACAGGGCCTTGAGCAGTTCTTC.